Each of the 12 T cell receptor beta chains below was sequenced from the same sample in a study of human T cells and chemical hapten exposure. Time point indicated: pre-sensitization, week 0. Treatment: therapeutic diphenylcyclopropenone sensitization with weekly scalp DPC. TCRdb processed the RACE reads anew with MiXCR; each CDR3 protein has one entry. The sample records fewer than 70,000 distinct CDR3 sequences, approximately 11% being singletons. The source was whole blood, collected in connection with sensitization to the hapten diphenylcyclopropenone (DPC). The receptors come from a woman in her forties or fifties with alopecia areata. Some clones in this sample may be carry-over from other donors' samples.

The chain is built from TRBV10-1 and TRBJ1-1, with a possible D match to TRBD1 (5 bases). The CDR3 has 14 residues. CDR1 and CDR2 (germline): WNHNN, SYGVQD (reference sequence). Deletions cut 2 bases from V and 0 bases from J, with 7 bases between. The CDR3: CASSEGGVNTEAFF. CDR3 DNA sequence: TGCGCCAGCAGTGAGGGGGGGGTGAACACTGAAGCTTTCTTT.

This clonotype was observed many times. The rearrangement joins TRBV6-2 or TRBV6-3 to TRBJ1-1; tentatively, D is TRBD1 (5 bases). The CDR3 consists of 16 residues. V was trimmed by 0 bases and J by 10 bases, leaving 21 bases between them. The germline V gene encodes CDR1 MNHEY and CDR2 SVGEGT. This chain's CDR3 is CASSYSLGTPQRGAFF. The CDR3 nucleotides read TGTGCCAGCAGTTACTCACTCGGGACCCCACAGAGGGGAGCTTTCTTT.

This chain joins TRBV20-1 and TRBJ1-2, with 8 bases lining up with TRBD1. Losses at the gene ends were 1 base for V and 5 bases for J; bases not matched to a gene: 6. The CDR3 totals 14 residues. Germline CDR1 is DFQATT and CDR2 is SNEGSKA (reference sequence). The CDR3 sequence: CSARVGQGSYGYTF. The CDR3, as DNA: TGCAGTGCTAGAGTAGGACAGGGATCTTATGGCTACACCTTC.

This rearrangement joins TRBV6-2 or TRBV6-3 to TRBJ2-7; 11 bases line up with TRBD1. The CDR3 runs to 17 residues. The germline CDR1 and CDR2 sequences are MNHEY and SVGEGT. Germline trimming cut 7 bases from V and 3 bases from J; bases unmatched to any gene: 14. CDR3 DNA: TGTGCCAGCACCGTACTCACCCCGGGACAGGGGGACTACGAGCAGTACTTC. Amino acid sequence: CASTVLTPGQGDYEQYF.

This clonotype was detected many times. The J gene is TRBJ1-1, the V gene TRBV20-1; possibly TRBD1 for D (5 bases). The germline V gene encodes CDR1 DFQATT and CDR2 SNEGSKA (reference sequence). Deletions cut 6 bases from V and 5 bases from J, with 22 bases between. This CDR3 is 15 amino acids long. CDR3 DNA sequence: TGCAGTGCCTACCAGGTAGAGGGGTCTTTTACTGAAGCTTTCTTT. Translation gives CSAYQVEGSFTEAFF.

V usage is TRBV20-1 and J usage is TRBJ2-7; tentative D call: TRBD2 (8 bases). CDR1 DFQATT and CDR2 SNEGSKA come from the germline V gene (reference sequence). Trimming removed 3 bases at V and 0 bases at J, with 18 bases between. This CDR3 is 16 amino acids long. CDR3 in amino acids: CSASGGDRPSSYEQYF. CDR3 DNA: TGCAGTGCTAGCGGGGGGGACAGACCCAGCTCCTACGAGCAGTACTTC.

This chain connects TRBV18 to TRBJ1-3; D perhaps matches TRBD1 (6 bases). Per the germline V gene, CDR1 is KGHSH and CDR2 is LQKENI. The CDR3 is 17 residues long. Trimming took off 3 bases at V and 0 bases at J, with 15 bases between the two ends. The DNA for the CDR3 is TGTGCCAGCTCACCCCTCACCCGACAGGCCTCTGGAAACACCATATATTTT. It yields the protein CASSPLTRQASGNTIYF.

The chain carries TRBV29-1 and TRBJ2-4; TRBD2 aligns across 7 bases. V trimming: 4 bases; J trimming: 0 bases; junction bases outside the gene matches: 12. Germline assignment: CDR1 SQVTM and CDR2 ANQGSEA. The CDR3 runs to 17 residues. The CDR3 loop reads CSVAKVLSGLAKNIQYF. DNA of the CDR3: TGCAGCGTTGCCAAGGTCCTTAGCGGGCTAGCCAAAAACATTCAGTACTTC. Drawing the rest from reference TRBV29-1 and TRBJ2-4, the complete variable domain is SAVISQKPSRDICQRGTSLTIQCQVDSQVTMMFWYRQQPGQSLTLIATANQGSEATYESGFVIDKFPISRPNLTFSTLTVSNMSPEDSSIYLCSVAKVLSGLAKNIQYFGAGTRLSVL.

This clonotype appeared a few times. The CDR3 here is CASSRHRAGTYEQYF. The CDR3 DNA reads as TGTGCCAGCAGCCGCCACAGGGCTGGCACCTACGAGCAGTACTTC. The chain couples TRBV11-2 to TRBJ2-7; the D gene is possibly TRBD1 (6 bases). Deletions cut 5 bases from V and 2 bases from J, with 16 bases between. CDR1 and CDR2 from the germline V gene are SGHAT and FQNNGV. The CDR3 runs 15 residues. The variable domain in full, completed from reference TRBV11-2 and TRBJ2-7, reads EAGVAQSPRYKIIEKRQSVAFWCNPISGHATLYWYQQILGQGPKLLIQFQNNGVVDDSQLPKDRFSAERLKGVDSTLKIQPAKLEDSAVYLCASSRHRAGTYEQYFGPGTRLTVT.

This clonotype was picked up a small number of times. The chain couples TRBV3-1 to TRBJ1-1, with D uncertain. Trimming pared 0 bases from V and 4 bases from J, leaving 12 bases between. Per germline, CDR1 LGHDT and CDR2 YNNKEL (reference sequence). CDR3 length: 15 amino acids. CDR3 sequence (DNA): TGTGCCAGCAGCCAAGATCCGAATCCGGGCACTGAAGCTTTCTTT. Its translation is CASSQDPNPGTEAFF.

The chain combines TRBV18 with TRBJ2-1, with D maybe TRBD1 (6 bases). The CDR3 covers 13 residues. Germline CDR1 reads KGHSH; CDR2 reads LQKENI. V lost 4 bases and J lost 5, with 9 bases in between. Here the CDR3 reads CASSQQGNNEQFF. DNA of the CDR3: TGTGCCAGCTCACAACAGGGAAACAATGAGCAGTTCTTC.

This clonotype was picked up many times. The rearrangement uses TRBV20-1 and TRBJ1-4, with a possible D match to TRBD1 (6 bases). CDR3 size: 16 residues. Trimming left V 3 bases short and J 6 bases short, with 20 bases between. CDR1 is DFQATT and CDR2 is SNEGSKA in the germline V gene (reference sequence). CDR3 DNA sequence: TGCAGTGCTAGTTATCTGGGGGGCAGTAATGATGAAAAACTGTTTTTT. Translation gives CSASYLGGSNDEKLFF.